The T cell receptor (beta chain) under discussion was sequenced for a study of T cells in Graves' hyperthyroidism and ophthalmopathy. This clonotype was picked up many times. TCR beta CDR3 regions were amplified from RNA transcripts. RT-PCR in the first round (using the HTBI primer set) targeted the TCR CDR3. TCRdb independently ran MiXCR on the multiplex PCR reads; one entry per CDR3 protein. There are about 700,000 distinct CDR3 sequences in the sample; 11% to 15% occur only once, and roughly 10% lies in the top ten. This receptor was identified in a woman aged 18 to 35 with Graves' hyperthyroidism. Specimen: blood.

The CDR3 DNA reads as TGTGCCAGCAGCCAAGTTTTTAGCGGGAGGGATGGTAGGAGCACAGATACGCAGTATTTT. Translating gives CASSQVFSGRDGRSTDTQYF. V usage is TRBV3-1 and J usage is TRBJ2-3; TRBD2 matches 11 bases. This CDR3 has 20 residues. Germline trimming cut 1 base from V and 0 bases from J; bases unmatched to any gene: 12. The germline V gene encodes CDR1 LGHDT and CDR2 YNNKEL (reference sequence).